These 20 T cell receptor beta chains were sequenced from one sample in a study of cytomegalovirus exposure and HLA in healthy donors (dated by TCRdb to 2017 to 2019). The library was generated by the immunoSEQ multiplex PCR assay. A mixture of 60 forward primers for TCR Vbeta segments and 13 reverse primers for TCR Jbeta segments was used in the multiplex PCR. This is the immuneACCESS table as TCRdb keeps it, with only in-frame sequences that have V and J called. A part of the clones is gone; compared with another copy, unresolved V genes explain less than half, and the rest is unexplained. Within this sample are about 140,000 clones, with 65% to 80% of them counted one time only. 1.5% to 2% of the sample goes to the ten largest clones. The material sequenced was PBMCs. Receptor source: a woman aged 25 to 45 in good health and CMV-seronegative.

In its sample, this clone was seen a few times. The chain has TRBV9 and TRBJ2-2; 8 bases are a match to TRBD1. Looked up from germline, CDR1 is SGDLS and CDR2 is YYNGEE. The CDR3 has 17 amino acids. Trimming took 4 bases from V and 1 from J; bases not matched to a gene: 9. The CDR3 bases are TGTGCCAGCAGCCCCCACCGGACAGGGATGAACACCGGGGAGCTGTTTTTT. Its translation is CASSPHRTGMNTGELFF.

The chain links TRBV13 to TRBJ2-3; 11 bases match TRBD2. V dropped 7 bases and J dropped 4; count of bases not matched to a gene: 7. The CDR3 totals 15 residues. Germline-derived CDR1 and CDR2 are PRHDT and FYEKMQ (reference sequence). The CDR3 bases are TGTGCCAGCACCCCGGGACTAGCGGTTTCAGATACGCAGTATTTT. Protein product: CASTPGLAVSDTQYF.

The V and J genes are TRBV28 and TRBJ1-2; D call uncertain. The germline CDR1 and CDR2 sequences are MDHEN and SYDVKM. The CDR3 length is 13 residues. V gave up 7 bases and J gave up 1 base, with 10 bases separating them. The CDR3 nucleotides read TGTGCCAGCAAGAACACGCATAACTATGGCTACACCTTC. Protein: CASKNTHNYGYTF.

V and J are TRBV18 and TRBJ2-2; TRBD2 matches at 11 bases. CDR1 and CDR2 from the germline V gene are KGHSH and LQKENI. The CDR3 length is 16 residues. After removal of 1 base from V and 6 bases from J, the junction contained 4 bases not matched to a gene. For the CDR3, the DNA is TGTGCCAGCTCACCACAGACTAGCGGGATGGCCGGGGAGCTGTTTTTT. As protein: CASSPQTSGMAGELFF.

The chain joins TRBV29-1 to TRBJ1-2; a possible D gene is TRBD1 (5 bases). Trimming shortened V by 6 bases and J by 2 bases, and 10 bases separated the two germline ends. Germline assignment: CDR1 SQVTM and CDR2 ANQGSEA. The CDR3 covers 12 residues. The CDR3 DNA follows: TGCAGCGTACCTGACAGAAACTATGGCTACACCTTC. This codes for CSVPDRNYGYTF.

This chain joins TRBV5-1 and TRBJ2-5; 11 nucleotides line up with TRBD2. V was clipped by 0 bases and J by 5 bases; unmatched bases: 9. Germline V lookup: CDR1 SGHRS, CDR2 YFSETQ. The CDR3 is made up of 17 amino acids. CDR3 residues: CASSLGTSGGTWETQYF. In nucleotides, the CDR3 is TGCGCCAGCAGCTTGGGAACTAGCGGGGGTACCTGGGAGACCCAGTACTTC.

The chain uses TRBV20-1 and TRBJ2-7; D not resolved. The germline CDR1 and CDR2 sequences are DFQATT and SNEGSKA (reference sequence). Trimming took 3 bases from V and 2 from J, leaving 5 bases between them. The CDR3 sequence is 11 residues long. The CDR3 DNA sequence: TGCAGTGCTAGGACTGCCTACGAGCAGTACGTC. Translation: CSARTAYEQYV.

Here the CDR3 DNA reads TGTGCCAGCACAACAGAAGGAAACACCATATATTTT. Translated, it gives CASTTEGNTIYF. J is TRBJ1-3 and V is TRBV2; D remains ambiguous. In germline, CDR1 is SNHLY, CDR2 FYNNEI. CDR3 length: 12 amino acids. The V end was cut by 7 bases, the J end by 4 bases, with 8 bases between.

This clone was found a few times. The chain employs TRBV5-1 and TRBJ1-6, with D perhaps matching TRBD1 (6 bases). Per germline, CDR1 SGHRS and CDR2 YFSETQ. The CDR3 covers 15 residues. Between the trimmed V and J ends, which lost 0 bases and 7 bases, there was a span of 11 bases. The CDR3 coding sequence is TGCGCCAGCAGCTTGGTTGCAGGGGCGAATTCACCCCTCCACTTT. It translates to CASSLVAGANSPLHF.

This clone was seen more than once but under ten times. The rearrangement uses TRBV5-1 and TRBJ2-3, with 7 bases that match TRBD2. Per the germline V gene, CDR1 is SGHRS and CDR2 is YFSETQ. With 6 bases clipped from V and 0 bases from J, the junction kept 4 bases outside the gene matches. The CDR3 is made up of 14 amino acids. The CDR3 DNA follows: TGCGCCAGCAAACGCGGGGGAAGCACAGATACGCAGTATTTT. The encoded protein is CASKRGGSTDTQYF.

The sample holds a few counts of this clone. The chain has TRBV15 and TRBJ2-7; 16 bases match TRBD2. Germline values: CDR1 LNHNV, CDR2 YYDKDF (reference sequence). V was pared by 2 bases and J by 3 bases, with 7 bases of the junction left unmatched. The CDR3 has 18 amino acids. CDR3 protein: CATSRKEGTSGGDYEQYV. CDR3 sequence (DNA): TGTGCCACCAGCAGAAAGGAGGGGACTAGCGGGGGGGACTACGAGCAGTACGTC.

The rearrangement uses TRBV2 and TRBJ1-5; the D gene is possibly TRBD1 (6 bases). The CDR3 loop spans 15 amino acids. Germline V gene lookup returns CDR1 SNHLY and CDR2 FYNNEI. Deletions cut 3 bases from V and 0 bases from J, with 9 bases between. CDR3 nucleotide sequence: TGTGCCAGCAGTGACGACAGGCTTAGCAATCAGCCCCAGCATTTT. Protein product: CASSDDRLSNQPQHF. The full variable domain, its missing parts supplied by reference TRBV2 and TRBJ1-5, is EPEVTQTPSHQVTQMGQEVILRCVPISNHLYFYWYRQILGQKVEFLVSFYNNEISEKSEIFDDQFSVERPDGSNFTLKIRSTKLEDSAMYFCASSDDRLSNQPQHFGDGTRLSIL.

V and J are TRBV9 and TRBJ1-1; D unclear. The germline V gene encodes CDR1 SGDLS and CDR2 YYNGEE. V lost 0 bases and J lost 4, with 10 bases in between. The CDR3 runs to 14 residues. CDR3 region: CASSVGVASTEAFF. CDR3 sequence (DNA): TGTGCCAGCAGCGTAGGAGTTGCTAGCACTGAAGCTTTCTTT.

The chain joins TRBV7-6 to TRBJ2-1; TRBD2 matches at 10 bases. The V segment lost 5 bases and the J segment 4 bases; nucleotides outside the gene matches: 5. The CDR3 extends over 15 amino acids. Per germline, CDR1 SGHVS and CDR2 FNYEAQ. The CDR3 nucleotides read TGTGCCAGCAGCCCCCTAGCGGGAGAGTACAATGAGCAGTTCTTC. Amino acid sequence: CASSPLAGEYNEQFF.

This chain uses TRBV29-1 with TRBJ1-2; D might be TRBD1 (5 bases). This CDR3 has 13 amino acids. Germline CDR1 reads SQVTM; CDR2 reads ANQGSEA. The V gene lost 1 base and the J gene lost 3 bases, with 9 bases spanning the gap. The CDR3 bases are TGCAGCGTTGAAGGGGGCAGCCACTATGGCTACACCTTC. Translation: CSVEGGSHYGYTF.

The V and J genes are TRBV11-3 and TRBJ2-1; no firm D call. CDR3 length: 13 amino acids. Germline values: CDR1 SGHNT, CDR2 YENEEA. V lost 1 base to trimming and J lost 7 bases, with 8 bases between them. This CDR3 is CASSLVAENEQFF. The CDR3 bases are TGTGCCAGCAGCTTAGTTGCCGAGAATGAGCAGTTCTTC.

In its sample, this clone was seen once. The rearrangement uses TRBV11-3 and TRBJ1-1, with D possibly being TRBD1 (5 bases). The germline CDR1 and CDR2 sequences are SGHNT and YENEEA. This CDR3 is 13 amino acids long. Trimming removed 8 bases from V and 5 bases from J, with 15 bases in between. CDR3 sequence reads: CASCVRGGTEAFF. Here the CDR3 DNA reads TGTGCCAGCTGTGTACGGGGGGGAACTGAAGCTTTCTTT.

V and J are TRBV5-1 and TRBJ2-7; D is possibly TRBD1 (5 bases). The V and J ends lost 2 bases and 6 bases respectively, with 12 bases between them. From germline, CDR1 is SGHRS and CDR2 YFSETQ. The CDR3 runs to 13 residues. The CDR3 region is CASSLFTGSEQYV. The CDR3 bases are TGCGCCAGCAGCTTATTCACAGGATCCGAGCAGTACGTC.

A note on this clone: The same CDR3 arises from other DNA sequences in this sample as well. The chain has TRBV6-5 and TRBJ1-1; D is uncertain. Germline V gives CDR1 MNHEY, CDR2 SVGAGI. Trimming left V 0 bases short and J 0 bases short, with 8 bases between. This CDR3 spans 15 amino acids. CDR3 sequence: CASSYSGGMNTEAFF. In DNA form, the CDR3 reads TGTGCCAGCAGTTACTCGGGAGGTATGAACACTGAAGCTTTCTTT.

The gene calls are TRBV30 and TRBJ2-3; 8 nucleotides line up with TRBD2. Losses at the gene ends were 2 bases for V and 5 bases for J; bases not matched to a gene: 6. The CDR3 length is 14 residues. In germline, CDR1 is GTSNPN, CDR2 SVGIG (reference sequence). Here the CDR3 reads CAWSFGGGRDTQYF. DNA for the CDR3: TGTGCCTGGAGTTTCGGGGGGGGTAGAGATACGCAGTATTTT.